These T cell receptor beta chains were read from a single sample in a study of shared clonotypes between healthy human individuals. TCRdb's copy holds only in-frame clones and misses some; the assay was immunoSEQ multiplex PCR. The top ten clones hold 0.067% of a sample with some 200,000 clones, about 93% of them seen once. Material: naive CD4+ T cells sorted from blood. The source is a woman aged 25 to 39 in good health. The CDR3 runs from the conserved cysteine through the conserved F or W. A D gene is named only where the DNA matches it firmly. Rows may omit the clone size; those that give it use once, few, many or a size class.

>TRBV7-9|TRBD2|-|TRBJ2-7
TGTGCCAGCAGCTTAGGTGCGGGAGTGGTCGAGCAGTACTTC
CASSLGAGVVEQYF
>TRBV7-6|-|-|TRBJ2-7
TGTGCCAGCAGCTTATCCTCAGGGTCCTTCGAGCAGTACTTC
CASSLSSGSFEQYF
>TRBV21-1|-|-|TRBJ2-5
-
CASSRGEWASGSTETQYF
>TRBV2|-|-|TRBJ1-1
TGTGCCAGCAGTGAAAGGTTAGATGGAGACACTGAAGCTTTCTTT
CASSERLDGDTEAFF
>TRBV28|TRBD1|-|TRBJ1-2
TGTGCCAGCAGTTACTCCGGGACAGGGGGACCCTCGGGTGGCTACACCTTC
CASSYSGTGGPSGGYTF
>TRBV19|-|-|TRBJ1-2
TGTGCCAGTAGCCCCCTCGGGGCAGGAGGGCGGGCTAACTATGGCTACACCTTC
CASSPLGAGGRANYGYTF
>TRBV15|-|-|TRBJ2-7
TGTGCCACCAGCCGGAGGGCGCGGGGAACGAACTACGAGCAGTACTTC
CATSRRARGTNYEQYF
>TRBV23-1|-|-|TRBJ1-4
TGCGCCAGCAGTCGAACGGGGGCTAGTGAAAAACTGTTTTTT
CASSRTGASEKLFF
>TRBV7-9|-|-|TRBJ1-2
TGTGCCAGCAGCTTAGTCACGGGGCAGGGCTACACCTTC
CASSLVTGQGYTF
>TRBV5-1|TRBD1|-|TRBJ1-3
TGCGCCAGCAGCGAGGTGGGACAGGGGTTCGGAAACACCATATATTTT
CASSEVGQGFGNTIYF
>TRBV5-1|-|-|TRBJ1-1
TGCGCCAGCAGCTTGCTTCAGGCCGGACGGGGGGAAGCTTTCTTT
CASSLLQAGRGEAFF
>TRBV30|-|few|TRBJ1-2
TGTGCCTGGACTCTCGACAGGCGCTTCTATGGCTACACCTTC
CAWTLDRRFYGYTF
>TRBV9|-|-|TRBJ2-2
TGTGCCAGCAGCGTAGGGGCTGGGGCGTTCGGGGAGCTGTTTTTT
CASSVGAGAFGELFF
>TRBV28|-|-|TRBJ2-6
TGTGCCAGCCATTCGGACGGGATCTCTGGGGCCAACGTCCTGACTTTC
CASHSDGISGANVLTF
>TRBV19|-|-|TRBJ2-3
TGTGCCAGTAGTAATCGGGGTGGAGATACGCAGTATTTT
CASSNRGGDTQYF
>TRBV28|-|-|TRBJ2-2
TGTGCCAGCAACCTCCCTTGGGGGCGGCAGGCAAACACCGGGGAGCTGTTTTTT
CASNLPWGRQANTGELFF
>TRBV19|-|-|TRBJ1-5
TGTGCCAGTAGTATTGTCGGAGAGGGTCAGCCCCAGCATTTT
CASSIVGEGQPQHF
>TRBV28|TRBD1|-|TRBJ2-7
TGTGCCAGCAGTTTCTTCCAGGGGGCGAACGACGAGCAGTACTTC
CASSFFQGANDEQYF
>TRBV28|-|-|TRBJ2-3
TGTGCCACCTACCCTCGACGCAGGGACACAGATACGCAGTATTTT
CATYPRRRDTDTQYF
>TRBV9|-|-|TRBJ1-5
TGTGCCAGCAGCGTAGGGGCACAGGGTGATCAGCCCCAGCATTTT
CASSVGAQGDQPQHF
>TRBV7-8|TRBD1|-|TRBJ2-7
TGTGCCAGCAGCGCCGGACAGGGGAGTTTTGATGAGCAGTACTTC
CASSAGQGSFDEQYF
>TRBV6-5|-|-|TRBJ2-7
TGTGCCAGCAGTTACTCACCACGTAACTACGAGCAGTACTTC
CASSYSPRNYEQYF
>TRBV4-1|-|-|TRBJ2-3
TGCGCCAGCAGCCAAGTACTGACACAGGGAGGTACGCAGTATTTT
CASSQVLTQGGTQYF
>TRBV10-2|-|once|TRBJ2-5
TGCGCCAGCAGTGAGGCAGTCTACCAAGAGACCCAGTACTTC
CASSEAVYQETQYF
>TRBV6-5|-|-|TRBJ2-7
TGTGCCAGCAGTTACTCCTACTCCACGGAGTCCTACGAGCAGTACTTC
CASSYSYSTESYEQYF
>TRBV5-1|-|-|TRBJ2-5
TGCGCCAGCAGCACTACAGGAGAAGAGACCCAGTACTTC
CASSTTGEETQYF
>TRBV6-1|-|-|TRBJ1-5
TGTGCCAGCAGTTCAGGGGTCTATAGCAATCAGCCCCAGCATTTT
CASSSGVYSNQPQHF
>TRBV6-1|-|-|TRBJ2-7
TGTGCCAGCAGGGTGGAGGGGGGGGCAGGGGAGCAGTACTTC
CASRVEGGAGEQYF
>TRBV19|-|once|TRBJ1-3
TGTGCCACCACCCAACGGGGGCACACCATATATTTT
CATTQRGHTIYF
>TRBV18|TRBD1|once|TRBJ1-5
TGTGCCAGCTCACGACAGGGGGGGGATAGCAATCAGCCCCAGCATTTT
CASSRQGGDSNQPQHF
>TRBV5-6|-|-|TRBJ1-1
TGTGCCAGCAGCCGTGGGAGAGGGATGAACACTGAAGCTTTCTTT
CASSRGRGMNTEAFF
>TRBV28|TRBD1|-|TRBJ2-5
TGTGCCAGCAGTACAGGGGGAGCCAATGAAGAGACCCAGTACTTC
CASSTGGANEETQYF
>TRBV28|-|-|TRBJ2-7
TGTGCCAGCAGCTTCCAGTCCTACGAGCAGTACTTC
CASSFQSYEQYF
>TRBV5-1|-|-|TRBJ2-7
TGCGCCAGCAGCTTGGTACAGGACTCCTACGAGCAGTACTTC
CASSLVQDSYEQYF
>TRBV9|TRBD2|-|TRBJ2-7
TGTGCCAGCAGCGTAGGGGTTGGGGGACTAGCGGCCGCCTACGAGCAGTACTTC
CASSVGVGGLAAAYEQYF
>TRBV19|TRBD2|once|TRBJ2-7
TGTGCCAGTACCCAAGCGGGAGGGCCAAAATACGAGCAGTACTTC
CASTQAGGPKYEQYF